These T cell receptor beta chains were read from a single sample in a study of blood T cell repertoires in COVID-19. Profiling relied on immunoSEQ multiplex PCR, and the TCRdb table lists in-frame clones only, not all of them. Among some 420,000 clones listed, 85% to 90% were seen once. Sequenced input: PBMCs or T cells enriched from blood (not recorded which). Source of these receptors: a man aged 25-45 years who had recovered from COVID-19. CDR3s include the opening cysteine and the closing phenylalanine or tryptophan. The order of the fields is CDR3 length, D gene, V gene, J gene, clone size, CDR3 DNA, CDR3 protein. D genes are given only for firm matches. Rows give clone size only sometimes, using once, few, many, or a class for an expanded clone.

cdr3_length: 15; d_call: TRBD2; v_call: TRBV10-3; j_call: TRBJ2-3; clone_size: .; cdr3_nt: TGTGCCACTAGCGGGCCCCAACTTAACACAGATACGCAGTATTTT; cdr3_aa: CATSGPQLNTDTQYF
cdr3_length: 13; d_call: .; v_call: TRBV28; j_call: TRBJ1-2; clone_size: .; cdr3_nt: TGTGCCAGCAGTTTGGGAGGACTCTATGGCTACACCTTC; cdr3_aa: CASSLGGLYGYTF
cdr3_length: 16; d_call: TRBD1; v_call: TRBV7-2; j_call: TRBJ1-2; clone_size: once; cdr3_nt: TGTGCCAGCAGCTTAGGAGTTGGAGACAGGGTCTATGGCTACACCTTC; cdr3_aa: CASSLGVGDRVYGYTF
cdr3_length: 14; d_call: TRBD2; v_call: TRBV11-2; j_call: TRBJ2-1; clone_size: .; cdr3_nt: TGTGCCAGCAGCACACTAGCGGGAGGCAATGAGCAGTTCTTC; cdr3_aa: CASSTLAGGNEQFF
cdr3_length: 15; d_call: .; v_call: TRBV5-1; j_call: TRBJ1-1; clone_size: .; cdr3_nt: TGCGCCAGCAGCCTAAGACAGAAAATGAACACTGAAGCTTTCTTT; cdr3_aa: CASSLRQKMNTEAFF
cdr3_length: 16; d_call: TRBD2; v_call: TRBV28; j_call: TRBJ2-1; clone_size: .; cdr3_nt: TGTGCCAGCAGTACTGCGGGACTAGCGGACTACAATGAGCAGTTCTTC; cdr3_aa: CASSTAGLADYNEQFF
cdr3_length: 12; d_call: .; v_call: TRBV14; j_call: TRBJ2-7; clone_size: .; cdr3_nt: TGTGCCAGCAGCCAAGGCGGATACGAGCAGTACTTC; cdr3_aa: CASSQGGYEQYF
cdr3_length: 13; d_call: TRBD1; v_call: TRBV12-3/TRBV12-4; j_call: TRBJ1-2; clone_size: .; cdr3_nt: TGTGCCAGCAGAGACAGGGTAATAGGTGGCTACACCTTC; cdr3_aa: CASRDRVIGGYTF
cdr3_length: 12; d_call: TRBD2; v_call: TRBV5-4; j_call: TRBJ2-7; clone_size: .; cdr3_nt: TGTGCCAGCAGTCTACTAGCGGGGGAGCAGTACTTC; cdr3_aa: CASSLLAGEQYF
cdr3_length: 15; d_call: .; v_call: TRBV18; j_call: TRBJ2-4; clone_size: .; cdr3_nt: TGTGCCAGCTCACCAATGGGGAGGGCCAAAAACATTCAGTACTTC; cdr3_aa: CASSPMGRAKNIQYF
cdr3_length: 14; d_call: TRBD1; v_call: TRBV19; j_call: TRBJ1-5; clone_size: .; cdr3_nt: TGTGCCAGTAGTTTTCGGGGACAGGGAAGGGCCCAGCATTTT; cdr3_aa: CASSFRGQGRAQHF
cdr3_length: 16; d_call: TRBD2; v_call: TRBV5-1; j_call: TRBJ2-2; clone_size: .; cdr3_nt: TGCGCCAGCAGCACGGGACTAGCGTATAACACCGGGGAGCTGTTTTTT; cdr3_aa: CASSTGLAYNTGELFF
cdr3_length: 16; d_call: TRBD2; v_call: TRBV5-1; j_call: TRBJ2-5; clone_size: .; cdr3_nt: TGCGCCAGCAGCTTAGGACTAGCGGGAGGGGTGGAGACCCAGTACTTC; cdr3_aa: CASSLGLAGGVETQYF
cdr3_length: 11; d_call: TRBD2; v_call: TRBV29-1; j_call: TRBJ2-7; clone_size: once; cdr3_nt: TGCAGCGCCGGGGGGATCTACGAGCAGTACTTC; cdr3_aa: CSAGGIYEQYF
cdr3_length: 14; d_call: .; v_call: TRBV30; j_call: TRBJ2-2; clone_size: few; cdr3_nt: TGTGCCCGGGGGACAATTTCGAACACCGGGGAGCTGTTTTTT; cdr3_aa: CARGTISNTGELFF
cdr3_length: 14; d_call: TRBD1; v_call: TRBV13; j_call: TRBJ2-3; clone_size: .; cdr3_nt: TGTGCCAGCAGGGGACAGGAGAGCACAGATACGCAGTATTTT; cdr3_aa: CASRGQESTDTQYF
cdr3_length: 17; d_call: TRBD2; v_call: TRBV14; j_call: TRBJ2-1; clone_size: .; cdr3_nt: TGTGCCAGCAGCCATCCGAGGGTAACTAGCGGGCAGGCTGAGCAGTTCTTC; cdr3_aa: CASSHPRVTSGQAEQFF
cdr3_length: 13; d_call: TRBD1; v_call: TRBV2; j_call: TRBJ1-2; clone_size: .; cdr3_nt: TGTGCCAGCAACCGAGTCGTGAGGGGGCGCGAAACCTTC; cdr3_aa: CASNRVVRGRETF
cdr3_length: 12; d_call: .; v_call: TRBV10-2; j_call: TRBJ2-5; clone_size: .; cdr3_nt: TGCGCCAGCAGTGAGTCTCAGGGGACCCAGTACTTC; cdr3_aa: CASSESQGTQYF
cdr3_length: 13; d_call: .; v_call: TRBV30; j_call: TRBJ1-2; clone_size: .; cdr3_nt: TGTGCCTGGAGTCCTCTAACAGGGCGAGGCTACACCTTC; cdr3_aa: CAWSPLTGRGYTF
cdr3_length: 13; d_call: TRBD1; v_call: TRBV5-1; j_call: TRBJ1-2; clone_size: .; cdr3_nt: TGCGCCAGCAGCGACCGGGACAGATATGGCTACACCTTC; cdr3_aa: CASSDRDRYGYTF
cdr3_length: 12; d_call: .; v_call: TRBV10-3; j_call: TRBJ1-2; clone_size: .; cdr3_nt: TGTGCCAGCCGGCGTGGAGACTATGGCTACACCTTC; cdr3_aa: CASRRGDYGYTF
cdr3_length: 14; d_call: TRBD1; v_call: TRBV15; j_call: TRBJ1-3; clone_size: .; cdr3_nt: TGTGCCACCAGCAACCAGGGGGCTGGAAACACCATATATTTT; cdr3_aa: CATSNQGAGNTIYF
cdr3_length: 12; d_call: .; v_call: TRBV7-9; j_call: TRBJ2-7; clone_size: .; cdr3_nt: TGTGCCAGCAGCCCCAGAAGTAACGAGCAGTACTTC; cdr3_aa: CASSPRSNEQYF
cdr3_length: 16; d_call: TRBD1; v_call: TRBV14; j_call: TRBJ1-6; clone_size: .; cdr3_nt: TGTGCCAGCAGCCGTCCCGGGACAGTTTATAATTCACCCCTCCACTTT; cdr3_aa: CASSRPGTVYNSPLHF
cdr3_length: 15; d_call: .; v_call: TRBV21-1; j_call: TRBJ1-5; clone_size: .; cdr3_nt: TGTGCCAGCAGCCCGGACAGGGGAGATGATCAGCCCCAGCATTTT; cdr3_aa: CASSPDRGDDQPQHF
cdr3_length: 15; d_call: TRBD1; v_call: TRBV24-1; j_call: TRBJ2-5; clone_size: .; cdr3_nt: TGTGCCACCAGTGATTTTCAGGGGGCGCGAGAGACCCAGTACTTC; cdr3_aa: CATSDFQGARETQYF
cdr3_length: 16; d_call: .; v_call: TRBV27; j_call: TRBJ2-1; clone_size: .; cdr3_nt: TGTGCCAGCAGTTTAGCGGGACGTAGGGTGCCCAATGAGCAGTTCTTC; cdr3_aa: CASSLAGRRVPNEQFF
cdr3_length: 14; d_call: TRBD2; v_call: TRBV28; j_call: TRBJ2-2; clone_size: .; cdr3_nt: TGTGCCTCGTCGGCGGGAGGGAACACCGGGGAGCTGTTTTTT; cdr3_aa: CASSAGGNTGELFF
cdr3_length: 11; d_call: TRBD1; v_call: TRBV2; j_call: TRBJ2-1; clone_size: .; cdr3_nt: TGTATGACAGGGGGATCCGATGAGCAGTTCTTC; cdr3_aa: CMTGGSDEQFF
cdr3_length: 16; d_call: .; v_call: TRBV2; j_call: TRBJ2-2; clone_size: .; cdr3_nt: TGTGCCAGCAGTGAATTTGGGACTGGGAACACCGGGGAGCTGTTTTTT; cdr3_aa: CASSEFGTGNTGELFF
cdr3_length: 13; d_call: .; v_call: TRBV13; j_call: TRBJ2-5; clone_size: .; cdr3_nt: TGTGCCAGCAGCGAGGAAGCCCAAGAGACCCAGTACTTC; cdr3_aa: CASSEEAQETQYF
cdr3_length: 15; d_call: .; v_call: TRBV3-1/TRBV3-2; j_call: TRBJ2-1; clone_size: .; cdr3_nt: TGTGCCAGCAGCCAAGTCCAGGGGACCTACAATGAGCAGTTCTTC; cdr3_aa: CASSQVQGTYNEQFF
cdr3_length: 16; d_call: TRBD2; v_call: TRBV19; j_call: TRBJ2-1; clone_size: .; cdr3_nt: TGTGCCAGTAGTATAGCAGGGTTAGCGGGAGACAATGAGCAGTTCTTC; cdr3_aa: CASSIAGLAGDNEQFF
cdr3_length: 15; d_call: TRBD2; v_call: TRBV10-3; j_call: TRBJ2-2; clone_size: .; cdr3_nt: TGTGCCATCAGCCCGGGACTAGCGGATACCGGGGAGCTGTTTTTT; cdr3_aa: CAISPGLADTGELFF
cdr3_length: 17; d_call: TRBD2; v_call: TRBV7-6; j_call: TRBJ2-5; clone_size: .; cdr3_nt: TGTGCCAGCAGCTTAGTTGTGGTAGCGGGAGGGCTGGAGACCCAGTACTTC; cdr3_aa: CASSLVVVAGGLETQYF
cdr3_length: 11; d_call: .; v_call: TRBV20-1; j_call: TRBJ2-1; clone_size: .; cdr3_nt: TGCAGTGCTAGAGGTGCGGCAGCTCAGTTCTTC; cdr3_aa: CSARGAAAQFF
cdr3_length: 15; d_call: .; v_call: TRBV10-3; j_call: TRBJ2-1; clone_size: .; cdr3_nt: TGTGCCATCACCGATTCGGGAGTTGCCTACAATGAGCAGTTCTTC; cdr3_aa: CAITDSGVAYNEQFF
cdr3_length: 14; d_call: TRBD2; v_call: TRBV7-8; j_call: TRBJ2-5; clone_size: .; cdr3_nt: TGTGCCAGCAGCTCGGGACTAGCGGAAGAGACCCAGTACTTC; cdr3_aa: CASSSGLAEETQYF
cdr3_length: 19; d_call: TRBD2; v_call: TRBV7-8; j_call: TRBJ2-1; clone_size: .; cdr3_nt: TGTGCCAGCAGAAACCCGGCCGACGGGACTAGGCCCAAAAGCAATGAGCAGTTCTTC; cdr3_aa: CASRNPADGTRPKSNEQFF
cdr3_length: 16; d_call: .; v_call: TRBV28; j_call: TRBJ1-5; clone_size: .; cdr3_nt: TGTGCCAGCAGTTTAATGGCCAGGCTCAGCAATCAGCCCCAGCATTTT; cdr3_aa: CASSLMARLSNQPQHF
cdr3_length: 14; d_call: .; v_call: TRBV2; j_call: TRBJ2-1; clone_size: .; cdr3_nt: TGTGCCAGCACCCTAGCTGAGCCCCACAATGAGCAGTTCTTC; cdr3_aa: CASTLAEPHNEQFF
cdr3_length: 15; d_call: .; v_call: TRBV4-2; j_call: TRBJ2-2; clone_size: .; cdr3_nt: TGTGCCAGCAGCCAAGGGGACTGGAACACCGGGGAGCTGTTTTTT; cdr3_aa: CASSQGDWNTGELFF
cdr3_length: 13; d_call: .; v_call: TRBV27; j_call: TRBJ1-1; clone_size: .; cdr3_nt: TGTGCCAGCAGTTTATTAGAGAACACTGAAGCTTTCTTT; cdr3_aa: CASSLLENTEAFF
cdr3_length: 15; d_call: TRBD1; v_call: TRBV28; j_call: TRBJ1-3; clone_size: once; cdr3_nt: TGTGCCAGCAGTTTATTCCAGGGGGTAGGAAACACCATATATTTT; cdr3_aa: CASSLFQGVGNTIYF
cdr3_length: 15; d_call: TRBD2; v_call: TRBV7-9; j_call: TRBJ2-1; clone_size: .; cdr3_nt: TGTGCCAGCAGCGCCGGGGGGTTCCTAGTAAATGAGCAGTTCTTC; cdr3_aa: CASSAGGFLVNEQFF
cdr3_length: 16; d_call: .; v_call: TRBV5-1; j_call: TRBJ1-2; clone_size: once; cdr3_nt: TGCGCCAGCAGCCAAACCTTCCAGGGGCTGGACTATGGCTACACCTTC; cdr3_aa: CASSQTFQGLDYGYTF
cdr3_length: 13; d_call: TRBD1; v_call: TRBV12-3/TRBV12-4; j_call: TRBJ2-7; clone_size: .; cdr3_nt: TGTGCCAGCAGGACAGGGATGACGAGTGAGCAGTACTTC; cdr3_aa: CASRTGMTSEQYF